This TCR beta chain came from a study of Graves' ophthalmopathy and Graves' hyperthyroidism. About the research overall: No progression to ophthalmopathy over 18 months defined stable hyperthyroidism.

V lost 1 base and J lost 6, with 7 bases in between. Germline V gene lookup returns CDR1 SGHTA and CDR2 FQGNSA. This CDR3 comprises 12 residues. RNA transcripts were the template, and TCR beta CDR3 regions were amplified from them. The workflow started with a first-round RT-PCR run with HTBI primers and then moved on to a second-round multiplex PCR. MiXCR was run by TCRdb on the multiplex PCR reads, yielding one entry per CDR3 protein. The data contain about 1.1 million distinct CDR3 sequences, about 36% of them singletons. The table lists this clonotype with many counts. The sequenced sample consisted of peripheral blood or thyroid tissue (not recorded which). This TCR came from an adult man with Graves' hyperthyroidism. The chain carries TRBV7-2 and TRBJ2-7, with D unresolved. CDR3 sequence (DNA): TGTGCCAGCAGCTTAGGGGTCTTCGAGCAGTACTTC. It encodes CASSLGVFEQYF.